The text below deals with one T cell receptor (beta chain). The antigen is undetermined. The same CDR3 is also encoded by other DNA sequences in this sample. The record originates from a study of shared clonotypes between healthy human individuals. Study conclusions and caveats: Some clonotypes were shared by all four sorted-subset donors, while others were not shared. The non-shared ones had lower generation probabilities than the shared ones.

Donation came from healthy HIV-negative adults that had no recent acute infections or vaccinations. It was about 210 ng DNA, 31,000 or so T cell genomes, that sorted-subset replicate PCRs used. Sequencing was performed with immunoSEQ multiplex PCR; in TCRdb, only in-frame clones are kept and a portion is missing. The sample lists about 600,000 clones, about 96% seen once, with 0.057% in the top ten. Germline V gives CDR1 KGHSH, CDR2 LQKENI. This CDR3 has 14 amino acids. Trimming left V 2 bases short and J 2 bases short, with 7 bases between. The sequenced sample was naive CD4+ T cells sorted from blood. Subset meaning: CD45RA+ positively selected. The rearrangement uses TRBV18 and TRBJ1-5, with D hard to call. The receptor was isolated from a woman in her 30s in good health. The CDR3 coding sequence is TGTGCCAGCTCACCAGCGTCGGGCAATCAGCCCCAGCATTTT. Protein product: CASSPASGNQPQHF.